This T cell receptor beta chain comes out of a study of T cell changes during pregnancy in multiple sclerosis. Only in-frame clones appear in the TCRdb table, and some are missing; sequencing was by immunoSEQ multiplex PCR. The table records approximately 36,000 clones, 88% of them present only once. Looked up from germline, CDR1 is MNHEY and CDR2 is SMNVEV (reference sequence). V lost 3 bases and J lost 4; bases outside the gene matches: 1. The CDR3 is made up of 14 amino acids. This TCR derives from a female donor with multiple sclerosis, enrolled in a pregnancy study. The chain carries TRBV27 and TRBJ2-2; 8 bases match TRBD2. The sample in question was CD8+ T cells from peripheral blood mononuclear cells, obtained in the third trimester of pregnancy. CDR3 nucleotides: TGTGCCAGCAGTTTGGCGGGGGGCACCGGGGAGCTGTTTTTT. Protein sequence: CASSLAGGTGELFF.